This note documents a single T cell receptor (beta chain) sequence. Antigen specificity is unknown. The data were obtained in a study of shared clonotypes between healthy human individuals. The study, taken as a whole, reports: The study generally estimated greater richness for naive than memory subsets. The study sampled only blood, and tissue repertoires likely differ. The sharing of 4.5% to 6.5% of naive CD4 clonotypes was seen across several donors.

This CDR3 contains 14 residues. Germline CDR1 SNHLY, CDR2 FYNNEI. The V gene lost 3 bases and the J gene lost 3 bases, with 10 bases spanning the gap. Assay used: immunoSEQ multiplex PCR; TCRdb lists only in-frame clones, some missing. The table has 2 million to 2.5 million clones, approximately 93% seen once; the top ten hold 0.35% to 0.45%. J is TRBJ2-3 and V is TRBV2; D might be TRBD2 (6 bases). The sequence derives from a man between 18 and 29 years old in good health. Some clones in this sample may be carry-over from other donors' samples. What was sequenced was naive CD4+ T cells from PBMCs. Subset specified: CD45RA+ positively selected. The CDR3: CASSDFGGTDTQYF. In DNA form, the CDR3 reads TGTGCCAGCAGTGATTTCGGGGGAACAGATACGCAGTATTTT.